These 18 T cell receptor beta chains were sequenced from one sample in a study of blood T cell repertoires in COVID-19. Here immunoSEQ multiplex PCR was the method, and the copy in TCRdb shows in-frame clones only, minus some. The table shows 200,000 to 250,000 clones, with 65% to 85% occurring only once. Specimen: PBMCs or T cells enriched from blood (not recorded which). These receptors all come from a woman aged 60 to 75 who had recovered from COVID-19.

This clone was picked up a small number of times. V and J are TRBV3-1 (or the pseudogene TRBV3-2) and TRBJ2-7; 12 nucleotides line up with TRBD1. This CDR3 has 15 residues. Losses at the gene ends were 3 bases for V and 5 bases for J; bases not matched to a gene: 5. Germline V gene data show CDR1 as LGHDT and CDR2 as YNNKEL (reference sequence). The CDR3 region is CASSHGTGGADEQYF. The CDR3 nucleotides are TGTGCCAGCAGCCATGGGACAGGGGGCGCCGACGAGCAGTACTTC.

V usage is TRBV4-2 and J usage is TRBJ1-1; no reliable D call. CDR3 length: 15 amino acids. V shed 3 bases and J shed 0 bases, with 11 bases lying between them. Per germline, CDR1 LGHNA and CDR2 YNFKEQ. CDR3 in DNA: TGTGCCAGCAGCCAGGAGTCGGTGTTGAACACTGAAGCTTTCTTT. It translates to CASSQESVLNTEAFF.

In nucleotides, the CDR3 is TGTGCCAGCAGTTTGCAGGGGGCTTTGGGAGAAAAACTGTTTTTT. It is translated as CASSLQGALGEKLFF. The gene calls are TRBV6-5 and TRBJ1-4; the match to TRBD1 covers 8 bases. Per the germline V gene, CDR1 is MNHEY and CDR2 is SVGAGI. V lost 4 bases, J lost 8 bases, and 9 bases stayed unmatched. The CDR3 is 15 residues long.

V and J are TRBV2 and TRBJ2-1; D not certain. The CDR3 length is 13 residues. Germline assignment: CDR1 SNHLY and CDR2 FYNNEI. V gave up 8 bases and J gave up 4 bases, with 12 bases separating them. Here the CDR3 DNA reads TGTGCCAGCGGCGGCGAGTCATACAATGAGCAGTTCTTC. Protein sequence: CASGGESYNEQFF.

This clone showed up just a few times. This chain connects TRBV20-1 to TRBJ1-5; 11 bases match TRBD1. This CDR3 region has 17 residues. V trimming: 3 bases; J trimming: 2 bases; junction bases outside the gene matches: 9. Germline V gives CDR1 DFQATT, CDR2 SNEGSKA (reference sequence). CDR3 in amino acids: CSASFGQGALGNQPQHF. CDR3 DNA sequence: TGCAGTGCTAGTTTCGGACAGGGGGCCTTAGGCAATCAGCCCCAGCATTTT.

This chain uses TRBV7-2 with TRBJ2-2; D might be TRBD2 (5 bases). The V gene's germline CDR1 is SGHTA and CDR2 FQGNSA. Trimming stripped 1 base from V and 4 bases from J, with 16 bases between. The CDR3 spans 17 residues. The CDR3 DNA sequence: TGTGCCAGCAGCTTAGGTAGCGTGACACTACCCACCGGGGAGCTGTTTTTT. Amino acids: CASSLGSVTLPTGELFF. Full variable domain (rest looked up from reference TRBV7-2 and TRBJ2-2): GAGVSQSPSNKVTEKGKDVELRCDPISGHTALYWYRQSLGQGLEFLIYFQGNSAPDKSGLPSDRFSAERTGGSVSTLTIQRTQQEDSAVYLCASSLGSVTLPTGELFFGEGSRLTVL.

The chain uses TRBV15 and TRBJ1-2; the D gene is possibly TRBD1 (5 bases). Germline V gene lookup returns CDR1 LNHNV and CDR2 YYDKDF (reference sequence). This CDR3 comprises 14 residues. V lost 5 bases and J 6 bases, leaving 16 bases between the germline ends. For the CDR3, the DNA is TGTGCCACCAGCGGCCCAAAGACGGGGGATGGCTACACCTTC. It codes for CATSGPKTGDGYTF.

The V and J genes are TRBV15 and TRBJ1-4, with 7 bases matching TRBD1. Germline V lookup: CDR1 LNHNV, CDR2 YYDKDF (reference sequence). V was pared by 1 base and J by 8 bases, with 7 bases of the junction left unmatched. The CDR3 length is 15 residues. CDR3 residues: CATSRVDRVGEKLFF. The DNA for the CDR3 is TGTGCCACCAGCAGAGTCGACAGGGTAGGGGAAAAACTGTTTTTT.

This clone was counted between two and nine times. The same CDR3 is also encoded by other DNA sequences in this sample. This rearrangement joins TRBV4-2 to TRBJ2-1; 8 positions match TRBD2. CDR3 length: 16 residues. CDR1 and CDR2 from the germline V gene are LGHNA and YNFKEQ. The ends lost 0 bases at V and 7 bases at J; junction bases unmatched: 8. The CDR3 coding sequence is TGTGCCAGCAGCCAAGATCTGGCGGGAGGTAGGAATGAGCAGTTCTTC. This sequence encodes CASSQDLAGGRNEQFF.

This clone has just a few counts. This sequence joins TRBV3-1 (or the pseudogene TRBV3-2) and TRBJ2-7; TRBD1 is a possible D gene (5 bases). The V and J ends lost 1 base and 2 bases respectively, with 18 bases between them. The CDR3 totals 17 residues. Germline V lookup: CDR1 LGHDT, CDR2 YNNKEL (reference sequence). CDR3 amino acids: CASSQGWGTPSAYEQYF. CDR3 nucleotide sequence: TGTGCCAGCAGCCAAGGATGGGGCACACCGTCAGCCTACGAGCAGTACTTC.

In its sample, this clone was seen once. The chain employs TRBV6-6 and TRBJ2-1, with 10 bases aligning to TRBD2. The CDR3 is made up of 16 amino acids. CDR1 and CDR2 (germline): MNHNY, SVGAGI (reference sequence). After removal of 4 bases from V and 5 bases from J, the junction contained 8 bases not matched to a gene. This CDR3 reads CASSSTTSGLDNEQFF. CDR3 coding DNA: TGTGCCAGCAGTTCTACGACTAGCGGGCTGGACAATGAGCAGTTCTTC.

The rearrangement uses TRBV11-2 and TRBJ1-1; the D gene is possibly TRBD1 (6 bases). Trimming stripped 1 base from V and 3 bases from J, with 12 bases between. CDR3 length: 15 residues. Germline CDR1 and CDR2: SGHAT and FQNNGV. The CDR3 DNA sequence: TGTGCCAGCAGCTTAGCGCAGGGGCTATACACTGAAGCTTTCTTT. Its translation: CASSLAQGLYTEAFF.

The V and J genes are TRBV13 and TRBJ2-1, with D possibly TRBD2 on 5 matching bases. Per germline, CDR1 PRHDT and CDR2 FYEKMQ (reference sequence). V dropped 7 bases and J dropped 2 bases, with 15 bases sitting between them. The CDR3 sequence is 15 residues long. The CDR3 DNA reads TGTGCCAGCATGAGAGTGGGAGTCGCCTACAATGAGCAGTTCTTC. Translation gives CASMRVGVAYNEQFF.

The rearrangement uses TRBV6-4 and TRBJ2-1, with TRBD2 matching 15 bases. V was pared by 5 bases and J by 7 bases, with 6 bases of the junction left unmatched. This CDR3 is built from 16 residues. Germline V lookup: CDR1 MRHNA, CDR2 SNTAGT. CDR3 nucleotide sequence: TGTGCCAGCAGTAACTGGGGGACTAGCGGGGGGAATGAGCAGTTCTTC. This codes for CASSNWGTSGGNEQFF.

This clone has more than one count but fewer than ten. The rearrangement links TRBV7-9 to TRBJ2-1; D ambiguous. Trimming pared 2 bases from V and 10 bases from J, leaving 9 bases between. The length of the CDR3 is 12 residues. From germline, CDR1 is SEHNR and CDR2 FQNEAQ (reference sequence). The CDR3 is CASSLPIQEQFF. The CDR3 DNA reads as TGTGCCAGCAGCTTACCCATCCAAGAGCAGTTCTTC.

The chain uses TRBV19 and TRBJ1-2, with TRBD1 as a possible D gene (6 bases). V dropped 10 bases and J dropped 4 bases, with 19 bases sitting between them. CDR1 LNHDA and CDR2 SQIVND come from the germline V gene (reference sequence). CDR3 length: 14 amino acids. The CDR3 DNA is TGTGCCACCGTAAAAGACAGGACCTCCTATGGCTACACCTTC. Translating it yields CATVKDRTSYGYTF. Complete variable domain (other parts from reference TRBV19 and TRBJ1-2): DGGITQSPKYLFRKEGQNVTLSCEQNLNHDAMYWYRQDPGQGLRLIYYSQIVNDFQKGDIAEGYSVSREKKESFPLTVTSAQKNPTAFYLCATVKDRTSYGYTFGSGTRLTVV.

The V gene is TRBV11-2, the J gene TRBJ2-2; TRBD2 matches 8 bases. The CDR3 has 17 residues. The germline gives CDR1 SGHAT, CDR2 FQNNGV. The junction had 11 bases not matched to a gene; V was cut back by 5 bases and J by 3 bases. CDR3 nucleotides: TGTGCCAGCAGCCTGTGGGAGCGGGGGCGGGACACCGGGGAGCTGTTTTTT. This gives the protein CASSLWERGRDTGELFF.

The CDR3 region is CASSRGLVDYNEQFF. The DNA for the CDR3 is TGTGCCAGCAGCCGGGGACTAGTAGACTACAATGAGCAGTTCTTC. This chain joins TRBV7-6 and TRBJ2-1, with TRBD2 matching 8 bases. V lost 5 bases to trimming and J lost 3 bases; unmatched junction nucleotides: 6. CDR1 and CDR2 (germline): SGHVS, FNYEAQ. This CDR3 has 15 residues. The full variable domain, rest sourced from reference TRBV7-6 and TRBJ2-1, is GAGVSQSPRYKVTKRGQDVALRCDPISGHVSLYWYRQALGQGPEFLTYFNYEAQQDKSGLPNDRFSAERPEGSISTLTIQRTEQRDSAMYRCASSRGLVDYNEQFFGPGTRLTVL.